This T cell receptor beta chain originates from a study of CD8 T cells in Susac syndrome. cDNA came from roughly 0.47 to 1 ug RNA primed by random hexamers. By means of immunoSEQ multiplex PCR, TCR beta CDR3 spanning 54 Vbeta and 13 Jbeta underwent amplification. MiXCR, applied by TCRdb to the immunoSEQ multiplex PCR reads, yields one record per CDR3 protein. Here the sample spans around 160,000 distinct CDR3 sequences, around 95% being singletons. J was trimmed by 4 bases and V by 7 bases; bases with no gene match: 4. Germline CDR1 SGHAT, CDR2 FQNNGV. The CDR3 has 14 residues. From blood CD8+ and CD4+ T cells, the TCR beta chain was sequenced.

This receptor was obtained from a human donor in good health. The chain recombines TRBV11-2 with TRBJ2-5; 12 nucleotides agree with TRBD2. The sequenced material came from CD4+ T cells from PBMCs. CDR3 loop: CASKTSGGSETQYF. The CDR3, as DNA: TGTGCCAGCAAGACTAGCGGGGGTTCAGAGACCCAGTACTTC.